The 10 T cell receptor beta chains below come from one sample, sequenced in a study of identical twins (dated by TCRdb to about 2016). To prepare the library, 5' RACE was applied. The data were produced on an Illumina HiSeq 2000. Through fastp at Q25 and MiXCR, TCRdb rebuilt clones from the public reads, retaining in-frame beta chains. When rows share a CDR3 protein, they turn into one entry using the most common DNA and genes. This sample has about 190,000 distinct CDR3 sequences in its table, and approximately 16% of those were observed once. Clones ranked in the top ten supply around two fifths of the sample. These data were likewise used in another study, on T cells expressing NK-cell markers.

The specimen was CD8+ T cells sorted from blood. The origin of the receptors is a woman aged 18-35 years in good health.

The CDR3 DNA sequence: TGTGCCAGCAGCCCCCAGAGGCACTTTTGGGAACGGCAGTACTTC. Its protein product is CASSPQRHFWERQYF. V is TRBV6-1 and J is TRBJ2-7; D gene unclear. The CDR3 sequence is 15 residues long. Germline lookup yields CDR1 MNHNS and CDR2 SASEGT. The germline V and J ends were trimmed by 6 bases and 9 bases, with 24 bases remaining between them.

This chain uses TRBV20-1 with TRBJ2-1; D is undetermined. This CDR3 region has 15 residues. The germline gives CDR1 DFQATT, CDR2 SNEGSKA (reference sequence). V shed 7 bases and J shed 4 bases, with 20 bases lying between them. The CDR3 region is CSVWVSGTNYNEQFF. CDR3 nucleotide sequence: TGCAGTGTCTGGGTCTCAGGAACGAATTACAATGAGCAGTTCTTC.

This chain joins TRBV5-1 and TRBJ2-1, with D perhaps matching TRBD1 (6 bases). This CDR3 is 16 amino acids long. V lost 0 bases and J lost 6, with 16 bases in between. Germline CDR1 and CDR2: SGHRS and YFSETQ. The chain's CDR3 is CASSLVVRTEGNEQFF. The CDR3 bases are TGCGCCAGCAGCTTGGTCGTCCGGACAGAGGGCAATGAGCAGTTCTTC.

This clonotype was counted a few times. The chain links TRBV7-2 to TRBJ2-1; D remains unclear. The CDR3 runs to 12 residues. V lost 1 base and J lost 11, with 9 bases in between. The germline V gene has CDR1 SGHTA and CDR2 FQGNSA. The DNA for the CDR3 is TGTGCCAGCAGCTTAGGAACAAATAAGCAGTTCTTC. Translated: CASSLGTNKQFF.

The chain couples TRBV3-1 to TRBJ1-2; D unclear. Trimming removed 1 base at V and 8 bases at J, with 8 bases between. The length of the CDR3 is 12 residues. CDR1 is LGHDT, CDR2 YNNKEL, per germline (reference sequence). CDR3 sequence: CASSQVGGGYTF. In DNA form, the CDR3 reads TGTGCCAGCAGCCAAGTCGGTGGGGGCTACACCTTC. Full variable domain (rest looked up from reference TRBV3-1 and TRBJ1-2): DTAVSQTPKYLVTQMGNDKSIKCEQNLGHDTMYWYKQDSKKFLKIMFSYNNKELIINETVPNRFSPKSPDKAHLNLHINSLELGDSAVYFCASSQVGGGYTFGSGTRLTVV.

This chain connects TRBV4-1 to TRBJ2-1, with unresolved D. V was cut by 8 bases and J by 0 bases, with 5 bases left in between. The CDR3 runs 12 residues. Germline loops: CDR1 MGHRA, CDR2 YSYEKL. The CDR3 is CASASSYNEQFF. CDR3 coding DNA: TGCGCCAGCGCTAGCTCCTACAATGAGCAGTTCTTC.

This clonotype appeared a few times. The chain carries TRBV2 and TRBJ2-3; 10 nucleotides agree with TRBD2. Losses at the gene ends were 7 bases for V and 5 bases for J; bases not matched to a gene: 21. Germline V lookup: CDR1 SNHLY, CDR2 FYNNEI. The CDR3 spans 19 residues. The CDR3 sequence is CASTSALSGSGGTGDTQYF. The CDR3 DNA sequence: TGTGCCAGCACCAGCGCCCTATCCGGTAGCGGGGGGACGGGAGATACGCAGTATTTT.

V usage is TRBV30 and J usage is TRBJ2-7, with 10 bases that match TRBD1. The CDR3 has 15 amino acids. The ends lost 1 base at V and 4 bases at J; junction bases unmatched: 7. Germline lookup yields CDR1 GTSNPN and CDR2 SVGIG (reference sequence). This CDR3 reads CAWSGQPGQGYEQYF. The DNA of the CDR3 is TGTGCCTGGAGTGGCCAGCCGGGACAGGGGTACGAGCAGTACTTC. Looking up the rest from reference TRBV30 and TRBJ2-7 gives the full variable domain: SQTIHQWPATLVQPVGSPLSLECTVEGTSNPNLYWYRQAAGRGLQLLFYSVGIGQISSEVPQNLSASRPQDRQFILSSKKLLLSDSGFYLCAWSGQPGQGYEQYFGPGTRLTVT.

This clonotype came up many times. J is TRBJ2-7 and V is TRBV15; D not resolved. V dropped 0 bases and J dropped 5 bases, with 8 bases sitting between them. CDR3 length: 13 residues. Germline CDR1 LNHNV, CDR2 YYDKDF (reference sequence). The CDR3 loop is CATSRDETDEQYF. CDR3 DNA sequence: TGTGCCACCAGCAGAGATGAGACTGACGAGCAGTACTTC. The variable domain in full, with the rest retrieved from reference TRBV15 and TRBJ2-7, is DAMVIQNPRYQVTQFGKPVTLSCSQTLNHNVMYWYQQKSSQAPKLLFHYYDKDFNNEADTPDNFQSRRPNTSFCFLDIRSPGLGDTAMYLCATSRDETDEQYFGPGTRLTVT.

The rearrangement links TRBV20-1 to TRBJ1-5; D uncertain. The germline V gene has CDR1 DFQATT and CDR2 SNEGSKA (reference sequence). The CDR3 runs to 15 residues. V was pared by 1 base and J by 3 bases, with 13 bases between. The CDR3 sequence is CSARGEENFNQPQHF. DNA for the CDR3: TGCAGTGCTAGAGGTGAGGAAAACTTCAATCAGCCCCAGCATTTT.